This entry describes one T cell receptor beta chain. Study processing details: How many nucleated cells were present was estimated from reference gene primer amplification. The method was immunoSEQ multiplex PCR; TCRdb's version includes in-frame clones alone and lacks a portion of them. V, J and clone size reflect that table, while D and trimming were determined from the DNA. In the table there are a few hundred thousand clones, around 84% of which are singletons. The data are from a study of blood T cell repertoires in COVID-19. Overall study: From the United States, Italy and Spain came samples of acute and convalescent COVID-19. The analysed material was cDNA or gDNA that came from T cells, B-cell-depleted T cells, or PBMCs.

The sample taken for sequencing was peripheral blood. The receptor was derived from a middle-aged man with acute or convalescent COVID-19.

The CDR3 region is CAWSYGGRSYNSPLHF. The CDR3 nucleotides read TGTGCCTGGAGTTACGGGGGGAGGTCCTATAATTCACCCCTCCACTTT. The chain uses TRBV30 and TRBJ1-6, with D possibly TRBD1 on 5 matching bases. This CDR3 spans 16 amino acids. Germline values: CDR1 GTSNPN, CDR2 SVGIG (reference sequence). V was clipped by 2 bases and J by 1 base, with 12 bases between them.